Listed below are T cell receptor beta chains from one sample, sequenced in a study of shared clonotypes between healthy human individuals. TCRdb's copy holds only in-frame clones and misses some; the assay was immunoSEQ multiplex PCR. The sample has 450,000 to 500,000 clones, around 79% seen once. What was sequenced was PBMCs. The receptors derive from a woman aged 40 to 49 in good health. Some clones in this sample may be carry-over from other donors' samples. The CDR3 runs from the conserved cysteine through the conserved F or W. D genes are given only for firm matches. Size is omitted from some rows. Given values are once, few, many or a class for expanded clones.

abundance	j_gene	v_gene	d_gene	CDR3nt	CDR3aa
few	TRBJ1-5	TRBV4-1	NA	TGCGCCAGCAGCCAAAGGGCTACGTTCAATCAGCCCCAGCATTTT	CASSQRATFNQPQHF
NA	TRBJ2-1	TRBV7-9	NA	TGCGCCAGCAGCCAAGACTGGGGAGTGGAGCAGTTCTTC	CASSQDWGVEQFF
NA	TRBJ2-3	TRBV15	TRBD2	TGTGCCACCTGGACTAGTAGAGGTCCAGATACGCAGTATTTT	CATWTSRGPDTQYF
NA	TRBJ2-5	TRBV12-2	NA	TGTGCCAGCAGCACCCGACCCGAAGGGGCCCAGTACTTC	CASSTRPEGAQYF
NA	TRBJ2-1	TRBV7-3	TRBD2	TGTGCCAGCAGCTGGACTAGCGGGAGGTTGGGTGAGCAGTTCTTC	CASSWTSGRLGEQFF
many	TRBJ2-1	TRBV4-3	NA	TGCGCCAGCAGCTTTTTACTTCGGGCGGGAATCGACAATGAGCAGTTCTTC	CASSFLLRAGIDNEQFF
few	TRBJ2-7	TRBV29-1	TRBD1	TGCAGCGTTGAAGGGACAGGGGTTTCCTACGAGCAGTACTTC	CSVEGTGVSYEQYF
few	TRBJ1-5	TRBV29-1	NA	TGCAGCGTCTCCTCGGGGGGCAATAAGCCCCAGCATTTT	CSVSSGGNKPQHF
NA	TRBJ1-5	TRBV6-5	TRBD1	TGTGCCAGCAGTTCGTTGTCAGGGGGGGACAATCAGCCCCAGCATTTT	CASSSLSGGDNQPQHF
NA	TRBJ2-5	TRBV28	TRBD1	TGTGCCAGCAACACAGGGGGCAGGGAGACCCAGTACTTC	CASNTGGRETQYF
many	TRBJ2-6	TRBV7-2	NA	TGTGCCAGCAGCTTAGTCTTTTCTGGGGCCAACGTCCTGACTTTC	CASSLVFSGANVLTF
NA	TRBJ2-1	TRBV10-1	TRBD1	TGCGCCAGCAGAAGGACAGGCAGTAATGAGCAGTTCTTC	CASRRTGSNEQFF
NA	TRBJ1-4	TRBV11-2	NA	TGTGCCAGCAGCTTAGATCTCGCAGTTGAAAAACTGTTTTTT	CASSLDLAVEKLFF
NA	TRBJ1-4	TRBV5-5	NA	TGTGCCAGCAGCTTTTCGGTCTCTCCTAATGAAAAACTGTTTTTT	CASSFSVSPNEKLFF
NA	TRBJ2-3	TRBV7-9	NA	TGTGCCCCGGCCGCGAGCACAGATACGCAGTATTTT	CAPAASTDTQYF
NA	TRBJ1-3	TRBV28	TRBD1	TGTGCCAGCAGTCCCGACTGGACAGGGACCGGAAACACCATATATTTT	CASSPDWTGTGNTIYF
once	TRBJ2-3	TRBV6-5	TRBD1	TGTGCCAGCGCAAAGAGACAGGGAGCAGAAGATACGCAGTATTTT	CASAKRQGAEDTQYF
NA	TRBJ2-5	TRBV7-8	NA	TGTGCCAGCAGCGGACCGGACCAAGAGACCCAGTACTTC	CASSGPDQETQYF
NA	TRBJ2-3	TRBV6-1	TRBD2	TGTGCCAGCAGTGCCAGAGGGACTAGCGGCCCCACAGATACGCAGTATTTT	CASSARGTSGPTDTQYF
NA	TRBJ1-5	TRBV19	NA	TGTGCCAGTAGAAGGACGGCCCATCAGCCCCAGCATTTT	CASRRTAHQPQHF
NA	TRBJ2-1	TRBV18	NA	TGTGCCAGCTCACCAGGACGCTACAATGAGCAGTTCTTC	CASSPGRYNEQFF
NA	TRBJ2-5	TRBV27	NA	TGTGCCAGCAGTCCACGGACAGCTTTACAAGAGACCCAGTACTTC	CASSPRTALQETQYF
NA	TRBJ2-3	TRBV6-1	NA	TGTGCCACCCTTCCAGATACGCAGTATTTT	CATLPDTQYF
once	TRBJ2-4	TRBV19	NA	TGTGCCAGTAGTATAGGCGGCCCCGCCAAAAACATTCAGTACTTC	CASSIGGPAKNIQYF
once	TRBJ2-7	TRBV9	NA	TGTGCCAGCACAAAGGGGGGCACGGGATACGAGCAGTACTTC	CASTKGGTGYEQYF